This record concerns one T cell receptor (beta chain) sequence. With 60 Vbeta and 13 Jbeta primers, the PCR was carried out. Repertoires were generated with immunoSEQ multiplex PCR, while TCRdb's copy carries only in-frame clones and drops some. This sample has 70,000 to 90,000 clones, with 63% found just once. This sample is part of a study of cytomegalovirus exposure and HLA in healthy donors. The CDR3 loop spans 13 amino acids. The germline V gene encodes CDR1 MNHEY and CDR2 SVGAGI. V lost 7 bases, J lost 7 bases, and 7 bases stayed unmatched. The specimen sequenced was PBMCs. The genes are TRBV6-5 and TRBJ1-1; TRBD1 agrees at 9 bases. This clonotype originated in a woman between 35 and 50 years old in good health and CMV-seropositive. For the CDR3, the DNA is TGTGCCAGCAAAAATACAGGGGGCGGTGAAGCTTTCTTT. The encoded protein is CASKNTGGGEAFF.